The present T cell receptor (beta chain) was sequenced within a study of neurological immune-mediated disorders. Study observations and caveats: The greatest degree of TCR clonal expansion was observed in HTLV-1-associated myelopathy, with the lowest in multiple sclerosis, below that of healthy controls. CDR3 amino acid sequences of expanded clones were not shared across subjects, a result suggesting private repertoires in all groups. Grouping of repertoires by phylogeny put those of 18 of 34 multiple sclerosis patients into a single related-CDR3 cluster, a possible signature.

This clonotype has just one count. Its matching antigen is unknown. One end of the junction does not line up with germline, which may come from a read error. Synthesis of cDNA was accomplished via 5'RACE employing 10-nucleotide random UMIs. TCRdb called the 5' RACE reads again in MiXCR, with one record for every CDR3 protein. This sample carries approximately 70,000 distinct CDR3 sequences, roughly 4.5% of them seen once, and the ten largest clones take roughly 2.2%. The clonotype comes from a woman aged 70 to 79 with multiple sclerosis. Sequencing was done on a sample of PBMCs.

As DNA, the CDR3 is TGTGTCAGCAGAAGGGACCTAAACACTGAAGCTTTCTTT. Its protein product is CVSRRDLNTEAFF. This rearrangement joins TRBV27 to TRBJ1-1, with D maybe TRBD1 (5 bases). Per germline, CDR1 MNHEY and CDR2 SMNVEV (reference sequence). This CDR3 contains 13 residues.